The 19 T cell receptor beta chains given below trace back to one sample, sequenced in a study of T cells in Graves' hyperthyroidism and ophthalmopathy. From RNA transcripts, TCR beta CDR3 regions were amplified. RT-PCR in the first round (using the HTBI primer set) targeted the TCR CDR3. TCRdb analysed the multiplex PCR reads with MiXCR anew, one entry per CDR3 protein. The data show about 480,000 distinct CDR3 sequences, 14% seen once. Input material: blood. The receptors were sampled from a woman under 30 with Graves' hyperthyroidism.

The V and J genes are TRBV19 and TRBJ2-3, with 8 bases aligning to TRBD2. The CDR3 totals 15 residues. The ends lost 5 bases at V and 4 bases at J; junction bases unmatched: 8. From germline, CDR1 is LNHDA and CDR2 SQIVND (reference sequence). The CDR3 sequence: CASSSSGSASDTQYF. The CDR3 DNA reads TGTGCCAGTAGTTCAAGCGGGAGTGCCTCAGATACGCAGTATTTT.

This clonotype was seen many times. The rearrangement links TRBV6-1 to TRBJ1-2; D is unresolved. Germline CDR1 and CDR2: MNHNS and SASEGT. This CDR3 has 12 residues. V gave up 3 bases and J gave up 4 bases, with 6 bases separating them. CDR3 amino acids: CASSDRAYGYTF. The CDR3, as DNA: TGTGCCAGCAGTGACAGAGCCTATGGCTACACCTTC.

This clonotype showed up many times. The chain employs TRBV7-3 and TRBJ1-3; D uncertain. Deletions cut 1 base from V and 2 bases from J, with 3 bases between. The CDR3 runs 13 residues. Germline assignment: CDR1 SGHTA and CDR2 FQGTGA. CDR3 nucleotide sequence: TGTGCCAGCAGCTTAAACACTGGAAACACCATATATTTT. Translated: CASSLNTGNTIYF.

Many counts were recorded for this clonotype. This sequence joins TRBV3-1 and TRBJ2-2; D remains unclear. Germline-derived CDR1 and CDR2 are LGHDT and YNNKEL (reference sequence). The V end was cut by 1 base, the J end by 8 bases, with 11 bases between. The CDR3 totals 14 residues. The DNA of the CDR3 is TGTGCCAGCAGCCAAGTACAGAATTTTGGGGAGCTGTTTTTT. It translates to CASSQVQNFGELFF.

The sample holds many counts of this clonotype. The chain has TRBV7-9 and TRBJ2-7; 8 bases are a match to TRBD1. CDR1 is SEHNR, CDR2 FQNEAQ, per germline (reference sequence). The CDR3 consists of 14 residues. V dropped 5 bases and J dropped 2; count of bases not matched to a gene: 5. CDR3 in DNA: TGTGCCAGCAGCCCAACGGACAGGGCCTACGAGCAGTACTTC. Translation gives CASSPTDRAYEQYF.

J is TRBJ2-6 and V is TRBV4-1; 8 nucleotides align to TRBD1. From germline, CDR1 is MGHRA and CDR2 YSYEKL. V shed 4 bases, J shed 0 bases, and the junction held 8 bases outside the gene matches. The CDR3 extends over 18 amino acids. The CDR3 DNA sequence: TGCGCCAGCAGCCTATACCGACAGGGGTACTCTGGGGCCAACGTCCTGACTTTC. This sequence encodes CASSLYRQGYSGANVLTF.

This clonotype appeared many times. The chain has TRBV6-5 and TRBJ1-1; D call uncertain. The CDR3 is 13 amino acids. The germline V gene encodes CDR1 MNHEY and CDR2 SVGAGI. The germline V and J ends were trimmed by 0 bases and 0 bases, with 2 bases remaining between them. The CDR3 region has the DNA TGTGCCAGCAGTTACTCTATGAACACTGAAGCTTTCTTT. It yields the protein CASSYSMNTEAFF.

This clonotype was observed many times. V is TRBV12-3 or TRBV12-4 and J is TRBJ2-3; D unresolved. This CDR3 spans 14 amino acids. Trimming removed 4 bases at V and 1 base at J, with 9 bases between. CDR3 sequence: CASSYPLGTDTQYF. CDR3 DNA sequence: TGTGCCAGCAGTTACCCGCTAGGCACAGATACGCAGTATTTT.

The table lists this clonotype with many counts. This sequence joins TRBV12-3 or TRBV12-4 and TRBJ1-1; 10 bases are shared with TRBD1. The CDR3 consists of 14 residues. The trim removed 7 bases at V and 5 bases at J, leaving 7 bases unmatched. Here the CDR3 reads CASTFGQGGTEAFF. The CDR3 bases are TGTGCCAGCACTTTCGGACAGGGGGGAACTGAAGCTTTCTTT.

The sample holds one count of this clonotype. Here the CDR3 reads CATSSGPTYEQYV. The CDR3 nucleotides read TGTGCCACCAGCAGCGGCCCAACCTACGAGCAGTACGTC. V is TRBV15 and J is TRBJ2-7; no clear D gene. Germline V gene data show CDR1 as LNHNV and CDR2 as YYDKDF (reference sequence). Trimming stripped 3 bases from V and 2 bases from J, with 8 bases between. CDR3 size: 13 residues.

The table lists this clonotype with many counts. The chain employs TRBV15 and TRBJ2-7; TRBD2 agrees at 11 bases. This CDR3 comprises 15 residues. V gave up 6 bases and J gave up 6 bases; unmatched junction bases: 10. CDR1 and CDR2 (germline): LNHNV, YYDKDF (reference sequence). For the CDR3, the DNA is TGTGCCACCAGGAATAGCGGGAGGGCCCTCTCCGAGCAGTACTTC. Translation: CATRNSGRALSEQYF.

This clonotype was detected a few times. This chain joins TRBV6-2 or TRBV6-3 and TRBJ1-4, with D uncertain. V dropped 4 bases and J dropped 6 bases, with 12 bases sitting between them. The germline gives CDR1 MNHEY, CDR2 SVGEGT. This CDR3 has 14 residues. The CDR3 DNA reads TGTGCCAGCAGTTCTCCCACACGGGATGAAAAACTGTTTTTT. The encoded protein is CASSSPTRDEKLFF.

This clonotype was counted a few times. The chain has TRBV30 and TRBJ1-5; D not certain. Per the germline V gene, CDR1 is GTSNPN and CDR2 is SVGIG (reference sequence). Trimming cost V 4 bases and J 4 bases, with 11 bases left between them. The CDR3 consists of 13 residues. CDR3 coding DNA: TGTGCCTGGAATGTAGGCCGGAATCAGCCCCAGCATTTT. Protein product: CAWNVGRNQPQHF.

This clonotype was detected many times. The chain couples TRBV27 to TRBJ1-2; 7 bases match TRBD1. Germline V CDR1 and CDR2: MNHEY, SMNVEV (reference sequence). This CDR3 has 15 residues. J was trimmed by 4 bases and V by 6 bases; bases with no gene match: 11. CDR3 sequence reads: CASRLAQGMSYGYTF. As DNA, the CDR3 is TGTGCCAGCAGGCTCGCACAGGGGATGTCCTATGGCTACACCTTC.

This clonotype has a count of ten or more. CDR3 bases: TGTGCCAGCAGCCCTAGCGGAGGGGGATGGCAGTACTTC. Protein product: CASSPSGGGWQYF. V and J are TRBV3-1 and TRBJ2-7; possible D gene TRBD2, 7 bases. This CDR3 contains 13 residues. V lost 4 bases, J lost 9 bases, and 16 bases lay in between. CDR1 LGHDT and CDR2 YNNKEL come from the germline V gene (reference sequence).

The rearrangement links TRBV27 to TRBJ2-1; maybe TRBD2 (5 bases). V shed 0 bases and J shed 13 bases, with 19 bases lying between them. The CDR3 is made up of 15 amino acids. The germline V gene encodes CDR1 MNHEY and CDR2 SMNVEV (reference sequence). The CDR3: CASSLSIISLAVQFF. The CDR3, as DNA: TGTGCCAGCAGTTTATCTATTATTTCTCTAGCAGTCCAGTTCTTC.

This clonotype was picked up many times. The rearrangement links TRBV20-1 to TRBJ2-7; no reliable D call. The CDR3 totals 12 residues. Trimming took off 2 bases at V and 2 bases at J, with 7 bases between the two ends. CDR1 and CDR2 from the germline V gene are DFQATT and SNEGSKA (reference sequence). CDR3 sequence reads: CSARTVTYEQYF. The CDR3 DNA follows: TGCAGTGCTAGAACGGTTACCTACGAGCAGTACTTC.

This clonotype was counted many times. This sequence joins TRBV3-1 and TRBJ2-1; TRBD2 is a possible D gene (6 bases). Germline CDR1 reads LGHDT; CDR2 reads YNNKEL (reference sequence). This CDR3 comprises 14 residues. V was trimmed by 3 bases and J by 6 bases, leaving 12 bases between them. CDR3 DNA sequence: TGTGCCAGCAGCCATCTACTAGCCCCCAATGAGCAGTTCTTC. Its protein is CASSHLLAPNEQFF.

This clonotype has just a few counts. The genes are TRBV4-1 and TRBJ1-4, with D perhaps TRBD1 (6 bases). Germline assignment: CDR1 MGHRA and CDR2 YSYEKL. This CDR3 is 15 amino acids long. Trimming cost V 6 bases and J 8 bases, with 19 bases left between them. CDR3 region: CASRHYRDEVEKLFF. Here the CDR3 DNA reads TGCGCCAGCAGACACTACAGGGACGAAGTGGAAAAACTGTTTTTT.